This entry lists 7 T cell receptor beta chains sequenced from one sample in a study of beta chain features in type 1 diabetes. The study's findings and limits: All four CD4+ subsets from Type 1 diabetes patients carried moderately but significantly shorter TCRB CDR3s.

The study reverse transcribed the entire isolated RNA, so it sequenced expressed TCRB transcripts. Only in-frame clones appear in the TCRdb table, and some are missing; sequencing was by immunoSEQ multiplex PCR. The table shows under 250,000 clones, with roughly 13% occurring only once. The antigens these receptors bind are not known. Sequencing input: naive CD4+ T cells from blood. The origin of the receptors is a man aged 25-45 years with type 1 diabetes.

This clone came up a few times. At one of its ends the junction is not consistent with the germline gene, which may arise from a read error. The chain links TRBV6-6 to TRBJ1-2; D gene ambiguous. The germline V gene encodes CDR1 MNHNY and CDR2 SVGAGI (reference sequence). CDR3 length: 15 residues. Here the CDR3 reads CAISGSPTGGSGYTF. CDR3 bases: TGTGCCATCAGTGGCTCACCGACGGGCGGGAGTGGCTACACCTTC.

As concerns this clone: A junction boundary mismatches the germline segment, possibly from a read error. This chain connects TRBV5-4 to TRBJ2-1, with 8 positions matching TRBD2. The CDR3 spans 13 residues. Per the germline V gene, CDR1 is SGHNT and CDR2 is YYREEE (reference sequence). The CDR3 region has the DNA TGTGCCAGCACGAAAGCGGGAGTGGATGAGCGGTTCTTC. Its protein is CASTKAGVDERFF. The variable domain in full, completed from reference TRBV5-4 and TRBJ2-1, reads ETGVTQSPTHLIKTRGQQVTLRCSSQSGHNTVSWYQQALGQGPQFIFQYYREEENGRGNFPPRFSGLQFPNYSSELNVNALELDDSALYLCASTKAGVDERFFGPGTRLTVL.

The chain employs TRBV19 and TRBJ2-5; D is perhaps TRBD2 (5 bases). V was cut by 8 bases and J by 1 base, with 14 bases left in between. The CDR3 loop spans 14 amino acids. Germline V CDR1 and CDR2: LNHDA, SQIVND (reference sequence). The CDR3 loop is CASSERILQETQYF. The CDR3 bases are TGTGCCAGTTCCGAGCGGATACTCCAAGAGACCCAGTACTTC.

The gene calls are TRBV9 and TRBJ2-1; the match to TRBD1 covers 10 bases. Per the germline V gene, CDR1 is SGDLS and CDR2 is YYNGEE. V gave up 0 bases and J gave up 8 bases; unmatched junction bases: 2. The CDR3 is 14 amino acids. The CDR3 region has the DNA TGTGCCAGCAGCGTAGGACAGGGGGCCTATGAGCAGTTCTTC. It encodes CASSVGQGAYEQFF.

The rearrangement joins TRBV19 to TRBJ2-5; D perhaps matches TRBD2 (5 bases). CDR3 length: 15 residues. V gave up 4 bases and J gave up 1 base, with 13 bases separating them. CDR1 and CDR2 from the germline V gene are LNHDA and SQIVND (reference sequence). CDR3: CASSTVSGSQETQYF. CDR3 DNA sequence: TGTGCCAGTAGTACCGTCAGCGGATCCCAAGAGACCCAGTACTTC.

A few counts support this clone. The chain uses TRBV5-4 and TRBJ2-7; TRBD2 matches at 8 bases. CDR1 and CDR2 from the germline V gene are SGHNT and YYREEE (reference sequence). The V and J ends lost 1 base and 7 bases, in that order; junction bases with no gene match: 10. The CDR3 runs to 15 residues. The CDR3: CASSLKSGGPGEQYF. In DNA, the CDR3 is TGTGCCAGCAGCTTGAAGTCGGGGGGGCCGGGGGAGCAGTACTTC.

This clone was observed a handful of times. The V call is TRBV5-6, the J call TRBJ2-2; D is possibly TRBD2 (6 bases). CDR3 length: 17 residues. The V end lost 2 bases, the J end lost 0 bases, and 14 bases lay between the germline ends. Germline V gene sequence: CDR1 SGHDT, CDR2 YYEEEE. CDR3: CASSFGMRGPNTGELFF. The CDR3 bases are TGTGCCAGCAGCTTTGGAATGCGGGGACCGAACACCGGGGAGCTGTTTTTT.